The clone carrying this T cell receptor (beta chain) was detected ten times or more. Its specificity is not known. The entry originates in a study of persistence of HIV-infected CD4 T cells. As for the study in general: Up to about 180 mL blood was drawn at multiple time points; a couple of donors had single-time leukapheresis.

CDR1 is SGHTA and CDR2 is FQGNSA in the germline V gene. There are 14 residues in the CDR3. V was pared by 5 bases and J by 7 bases, with 17 bases between. Cells were stimulated with overlapping HIV-1 Gag 15-mer peptides. Sorted nonresponding memory CD4+ T cells were CD40L-negative, CD69-negative, CD45RO-high. This was the immunoSEQ version 4 assay in survey mode. Assay: immunoSEQ multiplex PCR; the TCRdb copy retains only in-frame clones and omits some. The sample includes about 64,000 clones, about 77% of them seen just once. The clonotype originates from an adult man with HIV who was CMV-seropositive. Sequencing used CD4+ T cells sorted from PBMCs after roughly 18-hour stimulation, obtained from a patient who received antiretroviral therapy. The V gene is TRBV7-2, the J gene TRBJ1-2; no firm D call. CDR3 protein: CASSPDVGSGGYTF. CDR3 coding DNA: TGTGCCAGCAGCCCCGATGTGGGATCCGGTGGCTACACCTTC.